The 27 T cell receptor beta chains below were found in one sample sequenced in a study of cytomegalovirus exposure and HLA in healthy donors. It was with 60 Vbeta and 13 Jbeta primers that the PCR ran. Clones were read by immunoSEQ multiplex PCR, and TCRdb kept only the in-frame ones, dropping some. Of some 220,000 clones in the sample, roughly 81% are singletons; the top ten hold 0.24%. The material sequenced was PBMCs. These receptors were collected from a girl aged 2 to 10 in good health and CMV-seronegative.

This chain joins TRBV10-2 and TRBJ2-1; TRBD2 agrees at 9 bases. V trimming: 4 bases; J trimming: 5 bases; junction bases outside the gene matches: 3. The CDR3 is made up of 14 amino acids. CDR1 and CDR2 (germline): WSHSY, SAAADI. CDR3: CASSALAGHNEQFF. CDR3 DNA sequence: TGCGCCAGCAGTGCGCTAGCGGGGCACAATGAGCAGTTCTTC.

The V and J genes are TRBV7-2 and TRBJ2-5; the match to TRBD2 covers 10 bases. CDR3 size: 17 residues. The germline V gene has CDR1 SGHTA and CDR2 FQGNSA. Trimming took 1 base from V and 0 from J; bases not matched to a gene: 5. CDR3 sequence (DNA): TGTGCCAGCAGCTTAGATTCGACTAGCGGGTACCAAGAGACCCAGTACTTC. This encodes CASSLDSTSGYQETQYF.

This chain connects TRBV28 to TRBJ1-4; maybe TRBD1 (6 bases). In germline, CDR1 is MDHEN, CDR2 SYDVKM. Between the trimmed V and J ends, which lost 3 bases and 5 bases, there was a span of 13 bases. CDR3 length equals 15 residues. Here the CDR3 reads CASSFRTGRNEKLFF. DNA for the CDR3: TGTGCCAGCAGTTTTCGCACAGGGCGGAATGAAAAACTGTTTTTT.

The V call is TRBV7-2, the J call TRBJ2-3; D not resolved. V was pared by 5 bases and J by 2 bases, with 11 bases between. Germline values: CDR1 SGHTA, CDR2 FQGNSA. This CDR3 has 14 amino acids. The CDR3 DNA is TGTGCCAGCAGCCCGCGACTCCACACAGATACGCAGTATTTT. Encoded protein: CASSPRLHTDTQYF.

The chain recombines TRBV6-6 with TRBJ1-5, with 10 positions matching TRBD1. The CDR3 is 14 residues long. The V and J ends lost 1 base and 7 bases, in that order; junction bases with no gene match: 1. CDR1 is MNHNY, CDR2 SVGAGI, per germline (reference sequence). CDR3 sequence reads: CASSYLTGGQPQHF. In DNA form, the CDR3 reads TGTGCCAGCAGTTACTTGACAGGGGGCCAGCCCCAGCATTTT.

This clone was seen a few times. The chain couples TRBV6-1 to TRBJ1-5; a possible D gene is TRBD1 (5 bases). V was pared by 6 bases and J by 7 bases, with 16 bases between. The CDR3 extends over 14 amino acids. Germline CDR1 reads MNHNS; CDR2 reads SASEGT. CDR3 sequence: CASREGGVSQPQHF. The CDR3 nucleotides read TGTGCCAGCAGGGAGGGAGGGGTTTCGCAGCCCCAGCATTTT.

This chain joins TRBV7-2 and TRBJ2-3, with D possibly being TRBD2 (6 bases). This CDR3 contains 16 residues. V was shortened by 5 bases and J by 2 bases, with 17 bases between the two germline ends. CDR1 is SGHTA and CDR2 is FQGNSA in the germline V gene. The CDR3 nucleotides are TGTGCCAGCAGCCGTAATGCGGGGCAAGCCACAGATACGCAGTATTTT. Translated, it gives CASSRNAGQATDTQYF.

The chain links TRBV6-4 to TRBJ2-1, with 9 bases fitting TRBD1. CDR3 length: 14 amino acids. In germline, CDR1 is MRHNA, CDR2 SNTAGT. Unmatched junction bases numbered 3, after V lost 4 bases and J lost 5 bases. In DNA form, the CDR3 reads TGTGCCAGCAGTGCCGGGACAGGGAACAATGAGCAGTTCTTC. Translation gives CASSAGTGNNEQFF.

The chain uses TRBV5-8 and TRBJ2-2; D remains unclear. Trimming removed 1 base from V and 6 bases from J, with 4 bases in between. The CDR3 loop spans 12 amino acids. In germline, CDR1 is SGHTS, CDR2 YDEGEE. For the CDR3, the DNA is TGTGCCAGCAGCTTGTATCCCGGGGAGCTGTTTTTT. It translates to CASSLYPGELFF.

The gene calls are TRBV4-2 and TRBJ2-3; a possible D gene is TRBD2 (6 bases). This CDR3 spans 19 amino acids. The germline CDR1 and CDR2 sequences are LGHNA and YNFKEQ. V was trimmed by 1 base and J by 0 bases, leaving 20 bases between them. CDR3 region: CASSQVRGNERVSTDTQYF. For the CDR3, the DNA is TGTGCCAGCAGCCAAGTGAGGGGAAACGAGCGGGTTAGCACAGATACGCAGTATTTT.

The V gene is TRBV7-8, the J gene TRBJ2-1, with TRBD2 matching over 11 bases. From germline, CDR1 is SGHVS and CDR2 FQNEAQ. The CDR3 extends over 18 amino acids. V lost 4 bases, J lost 7 bases, and 15 bases stayed unmatched. The CDR3 region is CASSSAGVLAGVGNEQFF. In DNA, the CDR3 is TGTGCCAGCAGCTCAGCGGGGGTACTAGCGGGAGTGGGGAATGAGCAGTTCTTC.

The V gene is TRBV5-6, the J gene TRBJ2-1; D is undetermined. The CDR3 runs to 11 residues. Looked up from germline, CDR1 is SGHDT and CDR2 is YYEEEE. Trimming left V 3 bases short and J 4 bases short, with 2 bases between. The CDR3 bases are TGTGCCAGCAGCTCATACAATGAGCAGTTCTTC. The encoded protein is CASSSYNEQFF.

The chain employs TRBV25-1 and TRBJ1-4, with D possibly being TRBD1 (6 bases). CDR1 and CDR2 (germline): MGHDK, SYGVNS. Between the trimmed V and J ends, which lost 3 bases and 2 bases, there was a span of 13 bases. The length of the CDR3 is 16 residues. CDR3 nucleotides: TGTGCCAGCAGTGACCCCACAGGGATTACTAATGAAAAACTGTTTTTT. Translation gives CASSDPTGITNEKLFF. The full variable domain, completed using reference TRBV25-1 and TRBJ1-4, is EADIYQTPRYLVIGTGKKITLECSQTMGHDKMYWYQQDPGMELHLIHYSYGVNSTEKGDLSSESTVSRIRTEHFPLTLESARPSHTSQYLCASSDPTGITNEKLFFGSGTQLSVL.

This clone is a singleton in its sample. CDR3 residues: CASSLASILTGYNEQFF. CDR3 sequence (DNA): TGTGCCAGCAGCTTAGCGTCGATTTTGACAGGCTACAATGAGCAGTTCTTC. The chain carries TRBV7-8 and TRBJ2-1; possible D gene TRBD1, 6 bases. The CDR3 contains 17 residues. Germline V gene lookup returns CDR1 SGHVS and CDR2 FQNEAQ. V lost 0 bases and J 3 bases, leaving 15 bases between the germline ends. Together with reference TRBV7-8 and TRBJ2-1, the CDR3 gives the full variable domain: GAGVSQSPRYKVAKRGQDVALRCDPISGHVSLFWYQQALGQGPEFLTYFQNEAQLDKSGLPSDRFFAERPEGSVSTLKIQRTQQEDSAVYLCASSLASILTGYNEQFFGPGTRLTVL.

This chain uses TRBV5-1 with TRBJ2-1, with 7 positions matching TRBD1. The ends lost 4 bases at V and 7 bases at J; junction bases unmatched: 11. There are 15 residues in the CDR3. The germline V gene has CDR1 SGHRS and CDR2 YFSETQ. DNA for the CDR3: TGCGCCAGCAGCCAAGGGGTAGGGGGCCTTAATGAGCAGTTCTTC. This encodes CASSQGVGGLNEQFF.

The rearrangement joins TRBV6-1 to TRBJ1-5, with 9 bases fitting TRBD1. This CDR3 region has 14 residues. V trimming: 6 bases; J trimming: 5 bases; junction bases outside the gene matches: 5. Germline CDR1 is MNHNS and CDR2 is SASEGT. The CDR3 nucleotides read TGTGCCAGCAGGCGACAGGGGGGCGATCAGCCCCAGCATTTT. Its protein product is CASRRQGGDQPQHF.

The chain combines TRBV10-3 with TRBJ1-2, with a possible D match to TRBD1 (5 bases). This CDR3 region has 13 residues. Per germline, CDR1 ENHRY and CDR2 SYGVKD. Trimming left V 4 bases short and J 5 bases short, with 11 bases between. CDR3 protein: CAISGDGGYGYTF. The CDR3 region has the DNA TGTGCCATCAGTGGGGACGGGGGGTATGGCTACACCTTC.

The chain joins TRBV18 to TRBJ2-7, with D maybe TRBD1 (7 bases). The germline CDR1 and CDR2 sequences are KGHSH and LQKENI. This CDR3 spans 15 amino acids. The V and J ends lost 4 bases and 1 base respectively, with 14 bases between them. The CDR3 nucleotides read TGTGCCAGCTCACAAGGGGACAGCGGGTCCTACGAGCAGTACTTC. It encodes CASSQGDSGSYEQYF.

This rearrangement joins TRBV10-2 to TRBJ1-2; D uncertain. CDR1 WSHSY and CDR2 SAAADI come from the germline V gene. The CDR3 is 13 residues long. V was pared by 3 bases and J by 0 bases, with 5 bases between. The CDR3 DNA follows: TGCGCCAGCAGTGACGGAGCTAACTATGGCTACACCTTC. This translates into CASSDGANYGYTF.

V and J are TRBV7-9 and TRBJ1-1, with 7 bases matching TRBD1. The CDR3 covers 14 residues. V was pared by 5 bases and J by 5 bases, with 8 bases of the junction left unmatched. In germline, CDR1 is SEHNR, CDR2 FQNEAQ (reference sequence). CDR3 amino acids: CASSGQVWGTEAFF. The CDR3 coding sequence is TGTGCCAGCAGCGGACAGGTCTGGGGGACTGAAGCTTTCTTT.

The chain combines TRBV11-2 with TRBJ2-1, with 7 bases fitting TRBD1. Looked up from germline, CDR1 is SGHAT and CDR2 is FQNNGV. CDR3 length: 12 amino acids. V dropped 6 bases and J dropped 10; count of bases not matched to a gene: 6. The CDR3 DNA follows: TGTGCCAGCAGTCGGACAGGTCAGGAGCAGTTCTTC. Its translation: CASSRTGQEQFF.

The chain joins TRBV5-4 to TRBJ1-1; TRBD1 aligns across 7 bases. The CDR3 contains 13 residues. Germline-derived CDR1 and CDR2 are SGHNT and YYREEE (reference sequence). V trimming: 3 bases; J trimming: 10 bases; junction bases outside the gene matches: 9. As DNA, the CDR3 is TGTGCCAGCAGCTCGGTAGACAGGGAGGTAGCTTTCTTT. The encoded protein is CASSSVDREVAFF.

The gene calls are TRBV10-1 and TRBJ1-1; D call uncertain. CDR3 length: 14 residues. CDR1 and CDR2 (germline): WNHNN, SYGVQD (reference sequence). Trimming shortened V by 0 bases and J by 4 bases, and 9 bases separated the two germline ends. The CDR3 spells CASSESRSLTEAFF. The CDR3 DNA reads as TGCGCCAGCAGTGAGTCGCGGTCCCTCACTGAAGCTTTCTTT.

The chain has TRBV7-9 and TRBJ1-1; D gene ambiguous. Trimming stripped 2 bases from V and 1 base from J, with 14 bases between. Germline CDR1 and CDR2: SEHNR and FQNEAQ (reference sequence). The CDR3 extends over 16 amino acids. The CDR3 spells CASSLTGGLKNTEAFF. DNA for the CDR3: TGTGCCAGCAGCTTAACCGGAGGACTGAAGAACACTGAAGCTTTCTTT.

This sequence joins TRBV2 and TRBJ1-2; D gene uncertain. Trimming left V 7 bases short and J 8 bases short, with 23 bases between. From germline, CDR1 is SNHLY and CDR2 FYNNEI. The CDR3 consists of 15 residues. The CDR3 is CASTSRISGNGGYTF. As DNA, the CDR3 is TGTGCCAGCACTTCTAGGATTTCCGGGAATGGGGGCTACACCTTC.

The chain couples TRBV6-1 to TRBJ2-7; D may be TRBD2 (5 bases). CDR1 and CDR2 from the germline V gene are MNHNS and SASEGT. The CDR3 covers 13 residues. Trimming removed 0 bases from V and 6 bases from J, with 9 bases in between. The CDR3 DNA is TGTGCCAGCAGTGAAGCTAAGGACTCCGAGCAGTACTTC. This sequence encodes CASSEAKDSEQYF.

The V call is TRBV5-1, the J call TRBJ1-2, with D possibly being TRBD1 (6 bases). This CDR3 region has 17 residues. V lost 5 bases, J lost 0 bases, and 20 bases lay in between. CDR1 and CDR2 from the germline V gene are SGHRS and YFSETQ. Written as DNA, the CDR3 is TGCGCCAGCAGGAGGTTAGGCGCGGGGGCAGCTAACTATGGCTACACCTTC. As protein: CASRRLGAGAANYGYTF.